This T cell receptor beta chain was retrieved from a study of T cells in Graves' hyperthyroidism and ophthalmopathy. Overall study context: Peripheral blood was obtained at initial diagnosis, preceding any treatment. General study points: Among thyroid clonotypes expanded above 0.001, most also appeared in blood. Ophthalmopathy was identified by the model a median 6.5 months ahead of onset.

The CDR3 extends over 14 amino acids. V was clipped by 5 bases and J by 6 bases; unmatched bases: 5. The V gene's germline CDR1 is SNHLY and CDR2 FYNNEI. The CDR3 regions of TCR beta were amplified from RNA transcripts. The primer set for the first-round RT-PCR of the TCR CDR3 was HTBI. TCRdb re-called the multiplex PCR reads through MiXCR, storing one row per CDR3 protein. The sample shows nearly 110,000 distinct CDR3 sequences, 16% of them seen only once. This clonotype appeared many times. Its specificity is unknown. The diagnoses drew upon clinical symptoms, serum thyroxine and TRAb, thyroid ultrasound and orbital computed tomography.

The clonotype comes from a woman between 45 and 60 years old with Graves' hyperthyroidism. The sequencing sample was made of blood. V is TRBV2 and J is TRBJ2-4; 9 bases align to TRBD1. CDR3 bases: TGTGCCAGCAGTCCAACAGGGGGCAGAAACATTCAGTACTTC. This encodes CASSPTGGRNIQYF.